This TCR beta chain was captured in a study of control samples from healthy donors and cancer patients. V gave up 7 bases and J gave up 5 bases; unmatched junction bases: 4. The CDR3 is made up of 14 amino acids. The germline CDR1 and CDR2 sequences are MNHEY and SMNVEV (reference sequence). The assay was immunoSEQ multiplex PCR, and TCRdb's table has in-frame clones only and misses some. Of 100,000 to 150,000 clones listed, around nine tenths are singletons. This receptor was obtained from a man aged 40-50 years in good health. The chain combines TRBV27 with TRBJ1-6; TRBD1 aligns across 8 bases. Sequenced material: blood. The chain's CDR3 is CASTLRGHNSPLHF. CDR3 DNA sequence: TGTGCCAGCACCCTCAGGGGGCATAATTCACCCCTCCACTTT.